This T cell receptor beta chain was identified in a study of CD8+CD57+ T cells in acquired aplastic anemia. Study background: Mean DNA quantity obtained from sorted CD4+ and CD8+ cells was 3.2 ug. The average read count for CD4+ cells in healthy donors was 8.5 million to 11 million.

Both TCR beta VDJ combination and CDR3 sequence profiling were carried out. Genomic DNA was the template for this profiling. TCRdb reprocessed the reads with MiXCR, giving one entry per CDR3 protein. The data show 120,000 or so distinct CDR3 sequences, about 48% seen once. The CDR3 extends over 12 amino acids. The V and J ends lost 3 bases and 5 bases respectively, with 5 bases between them. Germline V CDR1 and CDR2: WSHSY, SAAADI. Sample: sorted CD4+, CD8+, or CD8+CD57+ T cells (not recorded which) from PBMCs. The origin of this receptor is a human donor in good health, serving as a control. The chain has TRBV10-2 and TRBJ1-5, with D maybe TRBD1 (5 bases). CDR3 residues: CASSEGDQPQHF. For the CDR3, the DNA is TGCGCCAGCAGTGAAGGGGATCAGCCCCAGCATTTT.